The 14 T cell receptor beta chains presented below share a single source sample, sequenced in a study of shared T cell receptors in the human thymus. Clones were read by immunoSEQ multiplex PCR, and TCRdb kept only the in-frame ones, dropping some. The sample lists approximately 660,000 clones; 88% were seen once. These data also formed part of another study, on human thymus T cells.

Source material: thymocytes. Every receptor here comes from a boy under two years old with a congenital heart defect.

This clone was detected only once. This chain uses TRBV7-9 with TRBJ2-1; 10 positions match TRBD1. CDR3 length: 16 amino acids. The V gene end was trimmed by 4 bases and the J gene end by 8 bases; junction bases not matched to a gene: 11. Germline V gene data show CDR1 as SEHNR and CDR2 as FQNEAQ (reference sequence). This chain's CDR3 is CASSWTGTGEWYEQFF. The CDR3 DNA sequence: TGTGCCAGCAGCTGGACCGGGACAGGGGAGTGGTATGAGCAGTTCTTC.

The chain recombines TRBV7-4 with TRBJ1-1; possibly TRBD1 for D (6 bases). Germline lookup yields CDR1 SGHVT and CDR2 SQSDAQ. The V end lost 2 bases, the J end lost 4 bases, and 17 bases lay between the germline ends. The CDR3 runs to 16 residues. DNA of the CDR3: TGTGCCAGCAGCTTACCGCAGGGGTTTAGGGCCACTGAAGCTTTCTTT. This encodes CASSLPQGFRATEAFF.

The chain employs TRBV2 and TRBJ2-3, with TRBD2 matching over 8 bases. This CDR3 is built from 18 residues. V lost 6 bases and J lost 2; bases outside the gene matches: 16. Germline V gene lookup returns CDR1 SNHLY and CDR2 FYNNEI. The CDR3: CASSIRAQAGVYTDTQYF. The CDR3 DNA reads TGTGCCAGCAGCATAAGAGCCCAAGCGGGAGTTTACACAGATACGCAGTATTTT.

The V call is TRBV5-6, the J call TRBJ2-5; 10 bases are shared with TRBD2. CDR1 is SGHDT, CDR2 YYEEEE, per germline. V lost 0 bases, J lost 13 bases, and 3 bases stayed unmatched. The CDR3 runs to 12 residues. This CDR3 reads CASSLGTSGPYF. CDR3 bases: TGTGCCAGCAGCTTGGGGACTAGCGGCCCGTACTTC.

This clone was observed a few times. V is TRBV23-1 and J is TRBJ2-3; no definite D call. TRBV23-1 is an ORF for which the function is uncertain. The CDR3 has 14 residues. V lost 1 base to trimming and J lost 0 bases, with 5 bases between them. The CDR3 spells CASSQFPSTDTQYF. The CDR3 nucleotides are TGCGCCAGCAGTCAATTCCCTAGCACAGATACGCAGTATTTT.

This clone turned up a few times. Other DNA sequences of this sample code for an identical CDR3. V is TRBV6-1 and J is TRBJ2-7; possibly TRBD2 for D (5 bases). The CDR3 contains 13 residues. Germline V gene data show CDR1 as MNHNS and CDR2 as SASEGT. V lost 2 bases and J 3 bases, leaving 8 bases between the germline ends. The CDR3 here is CASSEISGYEQYF. CDR3 nucleotides: TGTGCCAGCAGTGAAATCAGCGGCTACGAGCAGTACTTC.

The chain has TRBV5-4 and TRBJ2-7, with 11 bases matching TRBD1. Germline CDR1 and CDR2: SGHNT and YYREEE (reference sequence). The V and J ends lost 5 bases and 2 bases, in that order; junction bases with no gene match: 6. The length of the CDR3 is 15 residues. The CDR3 DNA follows: TGTGCCAGCAGAATGGGACAGGGGGGCACCTACGAGCAGTACTTC. Amino acids: CASRMGQGGTYEQYF.

The chain has TRBV30 and TRBJ2-2, with D possibly TRBD1 on 6 matching bases. V was pared by 0 bases and J by 8 bases, with 19 bases between. Germline V CDR1 and CDR2: GTSNPN, SVGIG (reference sequence). The length of the CDR3 is 16 residues. The CDR3 nucleotides read TGTGCCTGGAGTGTAATCCGAGACAGGAAGAGAGGGGAGCTGTTTTTT. Translating it yields CAWSVIRDRKRGELFF.

V is TRBV9 and J is TRBJ2-5; no clear D. Trimming took 3 bases from V and 0 from J, leaving 3 bases between them. The CDR3 contains 12 residues. Germline loops: CDR1 SGDLS, CDR2 YYNGEE. DNA for the CDR3: TGTGCCAGCAGCGCAAACCAAGAGACCCAGTACTTC. This gives the protein CASSANQETQYF.

The chain combines TRBV27 with TRBJ2-7, with 11 bases fitting TRBD2. V gave up 5 bases and J gave up 4 bases; unmatched junction bases: 13. Germline lookup yields CDR1 MNHEY and CDR2 SMNVEV (reference sequence). The CDR3 extends over 17 amino acids. The CDR3 DNA follows: TGTGCCAGCAGTCACACACCCCGACTAGCGGGATGGTACGAGCAGTACTTC. This sequence encodes CASSHTPRLAGWYEQYF.

The chain employs TRBV30 and TRBJ2-2, with 11 bases aligning to TRBD2. Trimming cost V 5 bases and J 5 bases; bases outside gene matches: 10. The CDR3 has 16 amino acids. Germline lookup yields CDR1 GTSNPN and CDR2 SVGIG (reference sequence). The CDR3 nucleotides read TGTGCCTGGCCACCTGCGGGACTAGCGGCGACCGGGGAGCTGTTTTTT. Protein sequence: CAWPPAGLAATGELFF.

The genes are TRBV4-1 and TRBJ2-7; the match to TRBD1 covers 9 bases. Germline assignment: CDR1 MGHRA and CDR2 YSYEKL. The length of the CDR3 is 18 residues. With V trimmed by 0 bases and J by 0 bases, 9 bases remained unmatched. CDR3: CASSQETGQGLYSYEQYF. The CDR3 DNA reads TGCGCCAGCAGCCAAGAGACGGGACAGGGCCTTTACTCCTACGAGCAGTACTTC.

The chain joins TRBV5-1 to TRBJ2-5; 11 positions match TRBD2. V lost 0 bases to trimming and J lost 5 bases; unmatched junction nucleotides: 12. Per germline, CDR1 SGHRS and CDR2 YFSETQ. The CDR3 totals 18 residues. In DNA, the CDR3 is TGCGCCAGCAGCTTGGCCTCCCCCGAACTAGCGGGAGTGGAGACCCAGTACTTC. This translates into CASSLASPELAGVETQYF.

This clone was found once. This CDR3 reads CASSLNNPSAGTSSHEQYF. As DNA, the CDR3 is TGTGCCAGCAGCTTGAATAACCCCTCCGCCGGGACTAGTAGTCACGAGCAGTACTTC. V usage is TRBV5-6 and J usage is TRBJ2-7; 8 bases agree with TRBD2. After removal of 1 base from V and 5 bases from J, the junction contained 20 bases not matched to a gene. The CDR3 extends over 19 amino acids. The germline V gene encodes CDR1 SGHDT and CDR2 YYEEEE.